This is a list of T cell receptor beta chains from one sample in a study of T cells of healthy individuals. TCRdb itself ran the 5' RACE reads through MiXCR, one entry per CDR3 protein. The profile shows more than 60,000 distinct CDR3 sequences, about 17% of them singletons. These receptors were taken from a human donor in good health. Each CDR3 is given with its conserved first and last residue. The D gene is left open where the match is weak. Not all rows give a size; the values are once, few, many and, for expanded clones, a class.

clone size	D gene	V gene	J gene	CDR3 protein	CDR3 DNA
-	TRBD1	TRBV3-1	TRBJ2-1	CASSQEGGWGQGRYNEQFF	TGTGCCAGCAGCCAAGAAGGCGGTTGGGGACAGGGTAGATACAATGAGCAGTTCTTC
many	TRBD1	TRBV27	TRBJ2-7	CASSPQGANEQYF	TGTGCCAGCAGCCCACAGGGGGCCAACGAGCAGTACTTC
-	-	TRBV7-9	TRBJ1-1	CASTPGVNTEAFF	TGTGCCAGCACCCCTGGGGTGAACACTGAAGCTTTCTTT
few	-	TRBV28	TRBJ2-3	CASRSQGGLGDTQYF	TGTGCCAGCAGATCCCAGGGGGGGCTTGGAGATACGCAGTATTTT
many	-	TRBV28	TRBJ1-6	CASSPPTEDSPLHF	TGTGCCAGCAGTCCCCCGACAGAAGATTCACCCCTCCACTTT
medium-sized	-	TRBV6-4	TRBJ1-5	CASSVDTGSQPQHF	TGTGCCAGCAGTGTTGATACGGGGAGTCAGCCCCAGCATTTT
many	TRBD1	TRBV10-3	TRBJ2-2	CAITGTVTGELFF	TGTGCCATCACTGGGACAGTCACCGGGGAGCTGTTTTTT
-	-	TRBV11-2	TRBJ2-1	CASSLDRGHNEQFF	TGTGCCAGCAGCTTAGATCGGGGGCACAATGAGCAGTTCTTC
-	-	TRBV7-9	TRBJ2-5	CASSADFLMKRETQYF	TGTGCCAGCAGCGCCGACTTCCTTATGAAACGAGAGACCCAGTACTTC
few	TRBD2	TRBV9	TRBJ2-1	CASSVAGTSDNEQFF	TGTGCCAGCAGCGTAGCCGGGACTAGCGACAATGAGCAGTTCTTC
many	-	TRBV30	TRBJ2-1	CAWSPGNFNEQFF	TGTGCCTGGAGTCCAGGGAATTTCAATGAGCAGTTCTTC
few	-	TRBV19	TRBJ2-3	CASSGQSTDTQYF	TGTGCCAGTAGCGGACAGAGCACAGATACGCAGTATTTT
many	-	TRBV11-1	TRBJ2-7	CASSPQEGGFTYEQYF	TGTGCCAGCAGCCCCCAGGAGGGGGGCTTCACCTACGAGCAGTACTTC
-	-	TRBV29-1	TRBJ1-1	CSVDARVRDTEAFF	TGCAGCGTTGACGCCAGGGTGAGGGACACTGAAGCTTTCTTT
many	-	TRBV29-1	TRBJ2-4	CSAEGLSKNIQYF	TGCAGCGCAGAGGGGTTGTCCAAAAACATTCAGTACTTC
-	TRBD2	TRBV9	TRBJ2-2	CASSVLAGGTGELFF	TGTGCCAGCAGCGTACTAGCGGGGGGCACCGGGGAGCTGTTTTTT
many	-	TRBV3-1	TRBJ2-7	CASSQGREQYF	TGTGCCAGCAGCCAAGGGAGGGAGCAGTACTTC
many	-	TRBV7-2	TRBJ1-5	CASSLVPIQQPQHF	TGTGCCAGCAGCTTAGTGCCTATCCAGCAGCCCCAGCATTTT
-	TRBD2	TRBV4-2	TRBJ2-3	CASSTGLAGSTDTQYF	TGTGCCAGCAGCACGGGACTAGCGGGTTCCACAGATACGCAGTATTTT
-	-	TRBV9	TRBJ2-6	CASSVAAGASGANVLTF	TGTGCCAGCAGCGTAGCCGCAGGGGCCTCTGGGGCCAACGTCCTGACTTTC
few	-	TRBV7-2	TRBJ2-5	CASSFGRGAGETQYF	TGTGCCAGCAGCTTCGGACGAGGCGCCGGGGAGACCCAGTACTTC